This T cell receptor (beta chain) was recovered during a study of T cell repertoires in cytomegalovirus infection. On the study more broadly: CMV infection and matching HLA type were both indicated by public TCR beta signatures. The study's findings and limits: CMV-specific HLA-C-restricted TCR beta clonotypes dominated the ex vivo response.

TCRdb analysed the reads with MiXCR anew, one entry per CDR3 protein. The sample has around 800,000 distinct CDR3 sequences, 32% seen once; the top ten hold 9.5% to 15%. The CDR3 covers 14 residues. The J segment lost 0 bases and the V segment lost 7 bases, leaving 5 bases of the junction unmatched. In its sample, this clonotype was seen many times. The antigen remains unidentified. V gene TRBV12-3 or TRBV12-4 combines with J gene TRBJ1-1; 7 bases line up with TRBD1. Sequencing was performed on cultured CD8+ T cells from PBMCs, taken from culture after CMV antigen stimulation. This receptor was identified in a human donor in good health (CMV status not recorded). Some clones in this sample may be carry-over from other donors' samples. In DNA, the CDR3 is TGTGCCAGCACCCCAGGGGGACTGAACACTGAAGCTTTCTTT. Its translation: CASTPGGLNTEAFF.